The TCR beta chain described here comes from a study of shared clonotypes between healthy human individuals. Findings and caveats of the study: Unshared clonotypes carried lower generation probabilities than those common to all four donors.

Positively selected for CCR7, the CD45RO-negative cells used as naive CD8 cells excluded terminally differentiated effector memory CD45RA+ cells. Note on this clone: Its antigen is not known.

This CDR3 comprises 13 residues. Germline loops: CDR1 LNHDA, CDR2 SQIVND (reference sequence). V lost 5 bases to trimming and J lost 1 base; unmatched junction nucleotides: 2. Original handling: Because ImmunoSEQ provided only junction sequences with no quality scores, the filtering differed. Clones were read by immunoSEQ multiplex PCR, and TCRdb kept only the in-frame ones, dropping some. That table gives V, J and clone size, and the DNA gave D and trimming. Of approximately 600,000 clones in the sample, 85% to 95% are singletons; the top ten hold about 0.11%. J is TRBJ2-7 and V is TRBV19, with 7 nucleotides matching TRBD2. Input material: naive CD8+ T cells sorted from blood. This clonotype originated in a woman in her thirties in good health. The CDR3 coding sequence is TGTGCCAGTAGTCTAGCGGAATCCTACGAGCAGTACTTC. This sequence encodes CASSLAESYEQYF.